Listed below are T cell receptor beta chains from one sample, sequenced in a study of shared clonotypes between healthy human individuals. Profiled with immunoSEQ multiplex PCR; TCRdb holds only in-frame clones, not every one. Here the sample spans 2.3 million or so clones, more than 80% being singletons. Sequenced input: naive CD4+ T cells from PBMCs. The source of these receptors is a man younger than 35 in good health. Some clones in this sample may be carry-over from other donors' samples. CDR3s include the opening cysteine and the closing phenylalanine or tryptophan. The D gene is left open where the match is weak. Some rows mark clone size as missing; the rest say once, few, many or name a class of expanded clone.

v_gene,j_gene,abundance,d_gene,CDR3aa,CDR3nt
TRBV28,TRBJ1-1,NA,NA,CASSPPRDMNTEAFF,TGTGCCAGCAGCCCCCCCAGGGATATGAACACTGAAGCTTTCTTT
TRBV2,TRBJ2-7,NA,NA,CASQGLAYEQYF,TGTGCCAGCCAGGGTTTGGCCTACGAGCAGTACTTC
TRBV7-9,TRBJ2-7,once,TRBD1,CASSVPTGGRRSNHEQYF,TGTGCCAGCAGCGTCCCGACAGGGGGCCGTAGATCTAACCACGAGCAGTACTTC
TRBV5-1,TRBJ2-7,NA,TRBD1,CASGSGQDPYEQYF,TGCGCCAGCGGGTCCGGACAGGATCCCTACGAGCAGTACTTC
TRBV6-5,TRBJ1-4,NA,TRBD1,CASRPGGGGEKLFF,TGTGCCAGCAGACCAGGGGGCGGCGGTGAAAAACTGTTTTTT
TRBV12-5,TRBJ2-1,NA,NA,CASGLVSPPGSSEQFF,TGTGCTAGTGGTTTGGTATCCCCCCCGGGATCGAGTGAGCAGTTCTTC
TRBV7-8,TRBJ1-1,NA,TRBD1,CASSLRQGTPEAFF,TGTGCCAGCAGCCTAAGACAGGGGACCCCTGAAGCTTTCTTT
TRBV11-2,TRBJ2-7,NA,TRBD2,CASTDPGLAAEQYF,TGTGCCAGCACCGATCCGGGACTAGCCGCCGAGCAGTACTTC
TRBV18,TRBJ2-1,NA,NA,CASSPTQVSPGGGEQFF,TGTGCCAGCTCGCCTACCCAGGTCTCCCCAGGCGGTGGTGAGCAGTTCTTC
TRBV19,TRBJ2-7,NA,TRBD1,CASSNGDSPPKEQYF,TGTGCCAGTAGTAACGGGGACAGCCCCCCAAAGGAGCAGTACTTC
TRBV7-6,TRBJ2-3,once,TRBD2,CASSLYGLAVGEGQYF,TGTGCCAGCAGCCTTTACGGACTAGCGGTTGGTGAGGGGCAGTATTTT
TRBV9,TRBJ2-1,NA,NA,CASSARSAGYNEQFF,TGTGCCAGCAGCGCCCGGTCGGCCGGGTATAATGAGCAGTTCTTC
TRBV29-1,TRBJ2-3,NA,TRBD1,CSVPGTGTTDTQYF,TGCAGCGTCCCCGGGACAGGGACCACAGATACGCAGTATTTT
TRBV7-2,TRBJ1-2,NA,NA,CASSLEPARNPNYGYTF,TGTGCCAGCAGCTTAGAGCCAGCCCGAAACCCTAACTATGGCTACACCTTC
TRBV7-3,TRBJ2-7,NA,NA,CASSPQAATYEQYF,TGTGCCAGCAGCCCCCAGGCAGCTACCTACGAGCAGTACTTC
TRBV10-3,TRBJ1-1,NA,NA,CAISEWGSMNTEAFF,TGTGCCATCAGTGAGTGGGGGAGCATGAACACTGAAGCTTTCTTT
TRBV7-2,TRBJ2-1,NA,NA,CASSLDRAQNNEQFF,TGTGCCAGCAGCTTAGACCGGGCGCAAAACAATGAGCAGTTCTTC
TRBV10-3,TRBJ1-2,once,NA,CAISLAPRYGYTF,TGTGCCATCAGTCTTGCCCCTCGATATGGCTACACCTTC
TRBV7-2,TRBJ1-3,NA,NA,CASSSSVGSEAGNTIYF,TGTGCCAGCAGCTCGAGCGTCGGGAGTGAGGCTGGAAACACCATATATTTT
TRBV14,TRBJ1-2,NA,NA,CASSQADGTFNYGYTF,TGTGCCAGCAGCCAAGCGGACGGTACTTTTAACTATGGCTACACCTTC
TRBV18,TRBJ1-1,few,NA,CASSPPEGTTEAFF,TGTGCCAGCTCACCACCAGAAGGAACAACTGAAGCTTTCTTT
TRBV19,TRBJ2-3,NA,NA,CASSTRDTQYF,TGTGCCAGTAGTACGCGAGATACGCAGTATTTT
TRBV11-2,TRBJ2-2,NA,NA,CASSLSAPVGTGELFF,TGTGCCAGCAGCTTATCCGCCCCGGTAGGGACCGGGGAGCTGTTTTTT
TRBV20-1,TRBJ2-1,NA,NA,CSASWGREQFF,TGCAGTGCTAGTTGGGGTCGTGAGCAGTTCTTC